The clone carrying this TCR beta chain was counted many times. This sample was taken from a study of metastatic and nonmetastatic thyroid tumors. TCRdb reprocessed the PCR reads via MiXCR. The profile covers approximately 12,000 clones, with approximately 22% appearing a single time and 3% to 4.5% taken by the ten largest. Deletions cut 4 bases from V and 10 bases from J, with 14 bases between. The CDR3 length is 12 residues. No treatment had been given to any patient before thyroid surgery. This receptor was taken from a female donor with papillary thyroid cancer or a benign thyroid nodule (not recorded which). Some clones in this sample may be carry-over from other donors' samples. This chain joins TRBV12-3 or TRBV12-4 and TRBJ2-7, with a tentative D call TRBD1 (5 bases). The sample taken for sequencing was blood. The chain's CDR3 is CASSSTVRDQYV. Written as DNA, the CDR3 is TGTGCCAGCAGTTCGACAGTGCGCGATCAGTACGTC.